The 15 T cell receptor beta chains listed next were all sequenced from one sample in a study of CD8 T cells in ankylosing spondylitis. TCRdb used MiXCR to reprocess the 5' RACE reads, holding one entry per CDR3 protein. The table includes 250,000 to 300,000 distinct CDR3 sequences, under 20% detected once. Specimen: blood, either unsorted or a sorted T cell fraction (not recorded which). Receptors originate from a male donor with ankylosing spondylitis or in good health (not recorded which).

This clonotype was seen repeatedly, ten times or more. For the CDR3, the DNA is TGCGCCAGCAGCCAGATCTGGGGGGGGCTAGCGGGATCCGGGGAGCTGTTTTTT. It specifies CASSQIWGGLAGSGELFF. This chain joins TRBV4-1 and TRBJ2-2, with 9 nucleotides matching TRBD2. Unmatched junction bases numbered 14, after V lost 3 bases and J lost 6 bases. Germline loops: CDR1 MGHRA, CDR2 YSYEKL. The CDR3 sequence is 18 residues long.

The chain joins TRBV7-6 to TRBJ2-3; 9 nucleotides agree with TRBD1. This CDR3 region has 14 residues. Germline CDR1 SGHVS, CDR2 FNYEAQ. The V and J ends lost 6 bases and 4 bases, in that order; junction bases with no gene match: 5. The CDR3 DNA sequence: TGTGCCAGCAGACGAGGACAGGGGTCAGATACGCAGTATTTT. This encodes CASRRGQGSDTQYF. The full variable domain, its missing parts supplied by reference TRBV7-6 and TRBJ2-3, is GAGVSQSPRYKVTKRGQDVALRCDPISGHVSLYWYRQALGQGPEFLTYFNYEAQQDKSGLPNDRFSAERPEGSISTLTIQRTEQRDSAMYRCASRRGQGSDTQYFGPGTRLTVL.

This chain connects TRBV28 to TRBJ2-1, with D possibly being TRBD2 (5 bases). Germline V gives CDR1 MDHEN, CDR2 SYDVKM. V lost 6 bases to trimming and J lost 7 bases, with 19 bases between them. The CDR3 contains 15 residues. CDR3 in amino acids: CASRPLVEGRNEQFF. The CDR3 DNA is TGTGCCAGCAGACCCCTTGTTGAGGGCCGGAATGAGCAGTTCTTC.

This clonotype came up a few times. The J gene is TRBJ2-5, the V gene TRBV12-3 or TRBV12-4; D possibly corresponds to TRBD1 (6 bases). The CDR3 sequence is 14 residues long. The germline V and J ends were trimmed by 6 bases and 2 bases, with 13 bases remaining between them. CDR3 protein: CASSPTGLQETQYF. For the CDR3, the DNA is TGTGCCAGCAGCCCTACAGGGTTACAAGAGACCCAGTACTTC.

In its sample, this clonotype was seen a few times. The chain employs TRBV6-1 and TRBJ2-1, with TRBD2 identical over 7 bases. CDR3 size: 14 residues. CDR1 is MNHNS and CDR2 is SASEGT in the germline V gene. J gave up 6 bases and V 6 bases, and 8 bases lay outside the gene matches. Here the CDR3 DNA reads TGTGCCAGCAGGGGGGGGTTTCGGGGCAATGAGCAGTTCTTC. It yields the protein CASRGGFRGNEQFF.

This clonotype showed up just a few times. This chain connects TRBV4-1 to TRBJ1-4; TRBD1 aligns across 10 bases. The ends lost 0 bases at V and 8 bases at J; junction bases unmatched: 6. CDR3 size: 16 residues. The germline CDR1 and CDR2 sequences are MGHRA and YSYEKL. CDR3 nucleotide sequence: TGCGCCAGCAGCCAAGATGTGGGACAGGGGAAGGAAAAACTGTTTTTT. Translating it yields CASSQDVGQGKEKLFF.

The genes are TRBV12-3 or TRBV12-4 and TRBJ2-7, with D possibly matching TRBD1 (6 bases). The V end was cut by 5 bases, the J end by 0 bases, with 11 bases between. This CDR3 has 14 residues. The DNA for the CDR3 is TGTGCCAGCAGTGGACAGTATCTCTCCTACGAGCAGTACTTC. Translation: CASSGQYLSYEQYF.

This clonotype was counted only a few times. This chain uses TRBV7-9 with TRBJ2-3; no firm D call. Trimming removed 7 bases from V and 2 bases from J, with 4 bases in between. Germline CDR1 and CDR2: SEHNR and FQNEAQ (reference sequence). CDR3 length: 11 residues. The CDR3 DNA follows: TGTGCCAGCAACCCCACAGATACGCAGTATTTT. Translation: CASNPTDTQYF.

In its sample, this clonotype was seen a few times. This rearrangement joins TRBV15 to TRBJ2-5, with D perhaps being TRBD1 or TRBD2 (5 bases each). Germline CDR1 LNHNV, CDR2 YYDKDF (reference sequence). The V end lost 0 bases, the J end lost 3 bases, and 11 bases lay between the germline ends. This CDR3 comprises 15 residues. The CDR3 DNA sequence: TGTGCCACCAGCAGAGAGGCAGGGAGAAAAGAGACCCAGTACTTC. Protein product: CATSREAGRKETQYF.

The chain couples TRBV6-1 to TRBJ2-3; 11 positions agree with TRBD1. Germline CDR1 reads MNHNS; CDR2 reads SASEGT. V shed 6 bases, J shed 4 bases, and the junction held 6 bases outside the gene matches. The CDR3 has 15 residues. The CDR3 reads CASSPGTGGSDTQYF. The CDR3 DNA reads TGTGCCAGCAGCCCCGGGACAGGGGGTTCAGATACGCAGTATTTT.

This clonotype was counted only a few times. The V and J genes are TRBV3-1 and TRBJ2-1, with 9 bases that match TRBD1. The CDR3 is 19 amino acids. Trimming at V came to 0 bases and at J to 9 bases, leaving 18 bases not matched to a gene. The V gene's germline CDR1 is LGHDT and CDR2 YNNKEL (reference sequence). CDR3: CASSQEGFRDREFFGEQFF. DNA for the CDR3: TGTGCCAGCAGCCAAGAGGGTTTTCGGGACAGGGAATTTTTTGGTGAGCAGTTCTTC.

V and J are TRBV27 and TRBJ2-7, with D perhaps being TRBD1 or TRBD2 (5 bases each). The germline V and J ends were trimmed by 1 base and 3 bases, with 10 bases remaining between them. Per germline, CDR1 MNHEY and CDR2 SMNVEV (reference sequence). The CDR3 extends over 14 amino acids. The CDR3 spells CASSLYRGSYEQYF. DNA for the CDR3: TGTGCCAGCAGTTTATACCGGGGCAGCTACGAGCAGTACTTC.

This clonotype has a count of ten or more. The chain couples TRBV29-1 to TRBJ2-1; D unresolved. The CDR3 has 12 residues. With 5 bases removed from V and 8 bases from J, the gap between germline ends came to 13 bases. Germline V gene data show CDR1 as SQVTM and CDR2 as ANQGSEA. Here the CDR3 reads CSVIGHPHEQFF. The CDR3 nucleotides are TGCAGCGTTATTGGGCACCCCCATGAGCAGTTCTTC.

The chain joins TRBV7-3 to TRBJ2-1, with 7 bases lining up with TRBD1. The length of the CDR3 is 14 residues. V lost 2 bases to trimming and J lost 6 bases; unmatched junction nucleotides: 4. Germline CDR1 is SGHTA and CDR2 is FQGTGA. CDR3 region: CASSLPGTANEQFF. CDR3 in DNA: TGTGCCAGCAGCTTACCAGGGACAGCCAATGAGCAGTTCTTC.

In this sample, this clonotype turned up once. The chain uses TRBV10-3 and TRBJ2-3, with D perhaps TRBD1 or TRBD2 (5 bases each). Germline CDR1 ENHRY, CDR2 SYGVKD. The V gene lost 6 bases and the J gene lost 4 bases, with 11 bases spanning the gap. The CDR3 has 13 amino acids. CDR3 in amino acids: CAIRWDAADTQYF. DNA of the CDR3: TGTGCCATCAGGTGGGACGCCGCAGATACGCAGTATTTT.